The 13 T cell receptor beta chains in this list originate from one sample, sequenced in a study of regulatory T cells in long-lasting Graves disease. Described time point: newly diagnosed GD, antithyroid drugs for less than 3 months. Isolated PBMC RNA provided the starting material for the TCR library. Both iRepertoire HTBI primers and Arm-PCR of CDR3 regions were used to build the TCR beta libraries. TCRdb reprocessed the multiplex PCR reads with MiXCR, giving one entry per CDR3 protein. In the table there are 400,000 to 650,000 distinct CDR3 sequences, 15% to 20% of which are singletons. These data are also associated with another study on T cells in Graves' hyperthyroidism and ophthalmopathy.

The sample in question was peripheral blood mononuclear cells (PBMCs), obtained at new diagnosis, from a patient treated with antithyroid drugs. The receptor set was obtained from a woman aged 40-60 years with Graves disease.

This clonotype was seen only a few times. The rearrangement links TRBV14 to TRBJ1-5; a possible D gene is TRBD1 (6 bases). The CDR3 length is 16 residues. The germline CDR1 and CDR2 sequences are SGHDN and FVKESK. Trimming removed 3 bases at V and 3 bases at J, with 15 bases between. CDR3 coding DNA: TGTGCCAGCAGCCAGGGAGGGGCAGGGGTCAATCAGCCCCAGCATTTT. It translates to CASSQGGAGVNQPQHF.

This clonotype came up many times. The chain is built from TRBV5-1 and TRBJ2-5, with D possibly being TRBD2 (6 bases). V lost 4 bases and J lost 4, with 17 bases in between. The CDR3 has 15 amino acids. CDR1 SGHRS and CDR2 YFSETQ come from the germline V gene. The CDR3 loop reads CASSRRDPRGETQYF. The CDR3 bases are TGCGCCAGCAGCAGGCGGGACCCCCGAGGAGAGACCCAGTACTTC.

The chain has TRBV24-1 and TRBJ1-1; D gene uncertain. This CDR3 has 16 residues. Deletions cut 10 bases from V and 1 base from J, with 21 bases between. Germline V gene data show CDR1 as KGHDR and CDR2 as SFDVKD. CDR3 DNA sequence: TGTGCCACTCTTGGGCGGGAGGGAAGGGAGAACACTGAAGCTTTCTTT. Translating it yields CATLGREGRENTEAFF.

This rearrangement joins TRBV12-3 or TRBV12-4 to TRBJ1-1; D is unclear. The CDR3 is 14 amino acids. Deletions cut 7 bases from V and 7 bases from J, with 19 bases between. CDR3 sequence reads: CASTLLGPVGEAFF. The CDR3 nucleotides read TGTGCCAGCACCCTCCTAGGCCCGGTGGGTGAAGCTTTCTTT.

This clonotype appeared a few times. V and J are TRBV7-3 and TRBJ2-1; 7 bases align to TRBD2. Germline trimming cut 5 bases from V and 9 bases from J; bases unmatched to any gene: 7. Germline-derived CDR1 and CDR2 are SGHTA and FQGTGA. The CDR3 is 13 residues long. The CDR3 DNA reads as TGTGCCAGCAGCGCGGGGGACCAGGCTGAGCAGTTCTTC. It codes for CASSAGDQAEQFF.

This clonotype was seen repeatedly, ten times or more. This sequence joins TRBV20-1 and TRBJ2-5, with 8 bases that match TRBD2. CDR1 and CDR2 (germline): DFQATT, SNEGSKA (reference sequence). This CDR3 spans 16 amino acids. V gave up 3 bases and J gave up 1 base; unmatched junction bases: 10. This CDR3 is CSASLGGLAGQETQYF. CDR3 in DNA: TGCAGTGCTAGCCTGGGGGGGCTAGCGGGCCAAGAGACCCAGTACTTC.

This clonotype occurred many times. CDR3: CASSLLGIRVNTDTQYF. As DNA, the CDR3 is TGTGCCAGCAGCTTATTGGGTATCAGGGTGAACACAGATACGCAGTATTTT. This sequence joins TRBV11-2 and TRBJ2-3; perhaps TRBD1 as D (5 bases). CDR3 length equals 17 residues. V was shortened by 2 bases and J by 2 bases, with 17 bases between the two germline ends. Germline CDR1 and CDR2: SGHAT and FQNNGV.

This clonotype was recorded once. The chain is built from TRBV7-9 and TRBJ1-3; possible D gene TRBD1, 5 bases. CDR1 and CDR2 from the germline V gene are SEHNR and FQNEAQ (reference sequence). The CDR3 is 15 amino acids. V lost 6 bases and J 6 bases, leaving 18 bases between the germline ends. Here the CDR3 DNA reads TGTGCCAGCAGTCTTCCCGGGACTACCTTAAACACCATATATTTT. As protein: CASSLPGTTLNTIYF.

At least ten counts were recorded for this clonotype. V and J are TRBV20-1 and TRBJ2-5; TRBD1 matches 7 bases. This CDR3 has 14 amino acids. Germline lookup yields CDR1 DFQATT and CDR2 SNEGSKA (reference sequence). V lost 1 base to trimming and J lost 9 bases; unmatched junction nucleotides: 11. CDR3 sequence: CSARAPGTVGAQYF. In nucleotides, the CDR3 is TGCAGTGCTAGAGCCCCCGGGACAGTGGGGGCCCAGTACTTC.

The sample holds many counts of this clonotype. V is TRBV30 and J is TRBJ1-5; a possible D gene is TRBD1 (5 bases). The germline gives CDR1 GTSNPN, CDR2 SVGIG (reference sequence). Trimming left V 3 bases short and J 6 bases short, with 12 bases between. CDR3 size: 13 residues. Written as DNA, the CDR3 is TGTGCCTGGAGCCAGGGATGGAGTCAGCCCCAGCATTTT. Its translation is CAWSQGWSQPQHF.

This chain uses TRBV20-1 with TRBJ1-1; 8 bases are a match to TRBD1. CDR1 DFQATT and CDR2 SNEGSKA come from the germline V gene (reference sequence). This CDR3 has 14 residues. V lost 1 base and J lost 4; bases outside the gene matches: 5. CDR3 sequence (DNA): TGCAGTGCTAGAGTCCAGGGGGCTGGCACTGAAGCTTTCTTT. Amino acid sequence: CSARVQGAGTEAFF.

The J gene is TRBJ2-2, the V gene TRBV12-3 or TRBV12-4; D perhaps matches TRBD2 (5 bases). This CDR3 has 13 residues. Trimming took off 2 bases at V and 6 bases at J, with 7 bases between the two ends. The CDR3 loop is CASSLQRPGELFF. In nucleotides, the CDR3 is TGTGCCAGCAGTTTACAGCGGCCCGGGGAGCTGTTTTTT.

The chain has TRBV29-1 and TRBJ2-7; TRBD1 might be the D (6 bases). CDR1 SQVTM and CDR2 ANQGSEA come from the germline V gene. V was trimmed by 7 bases and J by 5 bases, leaving 21 bases between them. The CDR3 extends over 14 amino acids. CDR3 region: CSASTSGVGDEQYF. DNA of the CDR3: TGCAGCGCTTCCACTTCAGGGGTCGGGGACGAGCAGTACTTC.